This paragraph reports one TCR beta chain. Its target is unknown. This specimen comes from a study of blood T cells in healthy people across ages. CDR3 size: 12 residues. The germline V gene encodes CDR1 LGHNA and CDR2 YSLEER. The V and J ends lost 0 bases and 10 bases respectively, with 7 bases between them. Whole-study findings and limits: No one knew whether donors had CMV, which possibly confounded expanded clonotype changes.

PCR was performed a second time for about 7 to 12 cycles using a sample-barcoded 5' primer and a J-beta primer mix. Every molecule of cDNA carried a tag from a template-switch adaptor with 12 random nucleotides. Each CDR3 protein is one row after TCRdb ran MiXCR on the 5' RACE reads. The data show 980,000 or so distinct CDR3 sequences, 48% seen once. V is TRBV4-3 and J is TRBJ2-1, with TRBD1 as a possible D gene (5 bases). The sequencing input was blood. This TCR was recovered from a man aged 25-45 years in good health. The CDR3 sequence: CASSQEGVEQFF. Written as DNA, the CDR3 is TGCGCCAGCAGCCAAGAAGGGGTCGAGCAGTTCTTC.